The following is a TCR beta chain sequence with its context. The data were taken from a study of cytomegalovirus exposure and HLA in healthy donors. At the level of the study: An earlier analysis identified 120 million or so unique TCR beta sequences in about 180 million T cells.

PCR amplification relied on 60 Vbeta primers (plus 13 Jbeta primers). TCRdb keeps only in-frame clones here, not all; method: immunoSEQ multiplex PCR. The profile shows around 150,000 clones, more than 65% of them singletons. Sequencing was performed on PBMCs. The sequence was collected from a young man in good health and CMV-seropositive.

The DNA for the CDR3 is TGTGCTAGTGGCCCGCAACAGGGGAAGAGGACTTTCTTT. This sequence encodes CASGPQQGKRTFF. The V and J genes are TRBV12-5 and TRBJ1-1; 7 positions match TRBD1. CDR1 LGHNT and CDR2 FRNRAP come from the germline V gene. With V trimmed by 6 bases and J by 12 bases, 13 bases remained unmatched. CDR3 length: 13 amino acids.